The 19 T cell receptor beta chains reported below all come from one sample, sequenced in a study of T cell responses to AZD1222 COVID-19 vaccine. Repertoires were generated with immunoSEQ multiplex PCR, while TCRdb's copy carries only in-frame clones and drops some. The sample consists of some 120,000 clones, around 90% of them appearing once. The specimen was peripheral blood, collected on day 0 of AZD1222 vaccination. All receptors derive from an adult in good health.

This clone was seen just once. V usage is TRBV7-2 and J usage is TRBJ1-2; D may be TRBD1 (6 bases). Germline V gives CDR1 SGHTA, CDR2 FQGNSA. V was cut by 5 bases and J by 7 bases, with 17 bases left in between. The CDR3 contains 14 residues. DNA for the CDR3: TGTGCCAGCAGCCCCAGACAGGAACCCCCTGGCTACACCTTC. Its protein product is CASSPRQEPPGYTF.

A few counts support this clone. This sequence joins TRBV5-1 and TRBJ1-1, with D tentatively TRBD1 (5 bases). CDR3 size: 16 residues. From germline, CDR1 is SGHRS and CDR2 YFSETQ. V dropped 1 base and J dropped 4 bases, with 17 bases sitting between them. CDR3 sequence reads: CASSLPSRGLGTEAFF. CDR3 sequence (DNA): TGCGCCAGCAGCTTGCCCTCCCGGGGGTTGGGCACTGAAGCTTTCTTT.

The V gene is TRBV30, the J gene TRBJ1-3; D not certain. V lost 3 bases and J 7 bases, leaving 19 bases between the germline ends. CDR1 and CDR2 from the germline V gene are GTSNPN and SVGIG (reference sequence). This CDR3 is built from 15 residues. For the CDR3, the DNA is TGTGCCTGGAGCTGGGCCGCGGTCCCTCCCAACACCATATATTTT. Translated: CAWSWAAVPPNTIYF. Based on the CDR3 plus reference TRBV30 and TRBJ1-3, the full variable domain is SQTIHQWPATLVQPVGSPLSLECTVEGTSNPNLYWYRQAAGRGLQLLFYSVGIGQISSEVPQNLSASRPQDRQFILSSKKLLLSDSGFYLCAWSWAAVPPNTIYFGEGSWLTVV.

The chain carries TRBV15 and TRBJ2-2; D remains unclear. CDR1 is LNHNV, CDR2 YYDKDF, per germline (reference sequence). The length of the CDR3 is 16 residues. The ends were cut back, 0 bases at V and 2 bases at J, with 10 bases in the middle. CDR3: CATSRERPPNTGELFF. The CDR3 nucleotides read TGTGCCACCAGCAGAGAGCGTCCACCTAACACCGGGGAGCTGTTTTTT.

On this clone: This sample includes further DNA sequences coding for the same CDR3. CDR3 residues: CASSVGGGSYNEQFF. The CDR3 coding sequence is TGTGCCAGCAGCGTAGGGGGGGGCTCCTACAATGAGCAGTTCTTC. The chain joins TRBV9 to TRBJ2-1; 7 nucleotides match TRBD2. Germline V CDR1 and CDR2: SGDLS, YYNGEE. The CDR3 loop spans 15 amino acids. Losses at the gene ends were 0 bases for V and 0 bases for J; bases not matched to a gene: 0.

V and J are TRBV5-4 and TRBJ2-2, with 10 bases fitting TRBD2. The ends lost 1 base at V and 6 bases at J; junction bases unmatched: 0. The CDR3 totals 14 residues. Looked up from germline, CDR1 is SGHNT and CDR2 is YYREEE (reference sequence). CDR3 nucleotide sequence: TGTGCCAGCAGCTTGAGCGGGGGGGCCGGGGAGCTGTTTTTT. Protein product: CASSLSGGAGELFF. Together with reference TRBV5-4 and TRBJ2-2, the CDR3 gives the full variable domain: ETGVTQSPTHLIKTRGQQVTLRCSSQSGHNTVSWYQQALGQGPQFIFQYYREEENGRGNFPPRFSGLQFPNYSSELNVNALELDDSALYLCASSLSGGAGELFFGEGSRLTVL.

The rearrangement links TRBV3-1 (or the pseudogene TRBV3-2) to TRBJ2-2; D is possibly TRBD2 (7 bases). V was cut by 1 base and J by 6 bases, with 15 bases left in between. CDR3 length equals 16 residues. CDR1 is LGHDT and CDR2 is YNNKEL in the germline V gene (reference sequence). CDR3 residues: CASSQGLAAGAGELFF. As DNA, the CDR3 is TGTGCCAGCAGCCAAGGGCTAGCGGCAGGGGCCGGGGAGCTGTTTTTT.

CDR3 region: CASSPGGTGNSPLHF. The CDR3 DNA reads as TGTGCCAGCAGCCCCGGCGGGACAGGGAATTCACCCCTCCACTTT. V gene TRBV11-2 combines with J gene TRBJ1-6, with TRBD1 matching 9 bases. CDR1 and CDR2 (germline): SGHAT, FQNNGV. The CDR3 contains 15 residues. V lost 5 bases, J lost 7 bases, and 6 bases stayed unmatched.

This sequence joins TRBV4-1 and TRBJ2-1; the match to TRBD2 covers 11 bases. Germline V gives CDR1 MGHRA, CDR2 YSYEKL. V dropped 1 base and J dropped 6; count of bases not matched to a gene: 2. The CDR3 has 15 amino acids. In DNA form, the CDR3 reads TGCGCCAGCAGCCAAGGTAGCGGGGGGGCCAATGAGCAGTTCTTC. Translated, it gives CASSQGSGGANEQFF.

The genes are TRBV30 and TRBJ1-4; tentatively, D is TRBD1 (6 bases). The germline V gene encodes CDR1 GTSNPN and CDR2 SVGIG (reference sequence). This CDR3 comprises 13 residues. The V end was cut by 3 bases, the J end by 5 bases, with 10 bases between. CDR3 coding DNA: TGTGCCTGGAGCCGTCAGGGGAATGAAAAACTGTTTTTT. It translates to CAWSRQGNEKLFF.

The rearrangement links TRBV5-1 to TRBJ2-7; TRBD2 aligns across 8 bases. With 2 bases clipped from V and 4 bases from J, the junction kept 17 bases outside the gene matches. This CDR3 has 18 amino acids. The germline CDR1 and CDR2 sequences are SGHRS and YFSETQ. The DNA for the CDR3 is TGCGCCAGCAGCTTCGGGAAGGGACTAGAGATTCCGAGGTACGAGCAGTACTTC. Translated, it gives CASSFGKGLEIPRYEQYF.

This clone occurred a few times. This chain uses TRBV6-1 with TRBJ1-1; TRBD1 matches at 8 bases. After removal of 3 bases from V and 3 bases from J, the junction contained 15 bases not matched to a gene. Germline values: CDR1 MNHNS, CDR2 SASEGT. This CDR3 comprises 18 residues. The CDR3 DNA reads as TGTGCCAGCAGTGACCAGGGGACAGGTAAATCCGGGGACACTGAAGCTTTCTTT. Protein product: CASSDQGTGKSGDTEAFF.

J is TRBJ1-5 and V is TRBV12-3 or TRBV12-4; the D is unclear. The CDR3 spans 13 residues. Trimming shortened V by 1 base and J by 5 bases, and 6 bases separated the two germline ends. This CDR3 reads CASSLGQYQPQHF. The CDR3 DNA sequence: TGTGCCAGCAGTTTAGGGCAGTATCAGCCCCAGCATTTT.

The chain couples TRBV7-8 to TRBJ2-7; TRBD2 might be the D (8 bases). The CDR3 has 16 amino acids. Germline V CDR1 and CDR2: SGHVS, FQNEAQ. Trimming removed 2 bases from V and 3 bases from J, with 17 bases in between. The CDR3 sequence is CASSLNTGAGGYEQYF. For the CDR3, the DNA is TGTGCCAGCAGCTTAAACACAGGGGCGGGAGGCTACGAGCAGTACTTC. Together with reference TRBV7-8 and TRBJ2-7, the CDR3 gives the full variable domain: GAGVSQSPRYKVAKRGQDVALRCDPISGHVSLFWYQQALGQGPEFLTYFQNEAQLDKSGLPSDRFFAERPEGSVSTLKIQRTQQEDSAVYLCASSLNTGAGGYEQYFGPGTRLTVT.

The rearrangement uses TRBV24-1 and TRBJ2-7, with D perhaps matching TRBD1 or TRBD2 (5 bases each). The germline V gene has CDR1 KGHDR and CDR2 SFDVKD. The CDR3 contains 12 residues. V gave up 4 bases and J gave up 9 bases, with 12 bases separating them. The CDR3 protein is CATSDIGDRQYF. The CDR3 nucleotides read TGTGCCACCAGTGACATTGGGGACCGGCAGTACTTC.

This clone was picked up a small number of times. The chain has TRBV18 and TRBJ1-3; no clear D. From germline, CDR1 is KGHSH and CDR2 LQKENI. V was clipped by 3 bases and J by 0 bases, with 9 bases between them. The CDR3 runs 15 residues. The CDR3 reads CASSPTARSGNTIYF. CDR3 bases: TGTGCCAGCTCACCTACAGCGCGCTCTGGAAACACCATATATTTT.

The V gene is TRBV4-3, the J gene TRBJ2-7; 11 nucleotides match TRBD2. Germline V gives CDR1 LGHNA, CDR2 YSLEER. CDR3 length: 18 residues. V lost 0 bases to trimming and J lost 6 bases; unmatched junction nucleotides: 13. The CDR3 region is CASSQDPLTSGAGLEQYF. The CDR3, as DNA: TGCGCCAGCAGCCAAGATCCGTTGACTAGCGGGGCAGGGCTCGAGCAGTACTTC.

The V and J genes are TRBV11-1 and TRBJ2-3; 9 nucleotides agree with TRBD1. The CDR3 is 15 amino acids. V trimming: 4 bases; J trimming: 2 bases; junction bases outside the gene matches: 4. Germline values: CDR1 SGHAT, CDR2 FQDESV (reference sequence). CDR3 sequence (DNA): TGTGCCAGCAGCTCCGGGACAGGGCACACAGATACGCAGTATTTT. Translated, it gives CASSSGTGHTDTQYF.

This chain links TRBV28 with TRBJ2-2; tentative D call: TRBD1 (6 bases). In germline, CDR1 is MDHEN, CDR2 SYDVKM. This CDR3 region has 15 residues. The V end was cut by 3 bases, the J end by 0 bases, with 8 bases between. The CDR3 bases are TGTGCCAGCAGTTTGGACAGAGCGAACACCGGGGAGCTGTTTTTT. This encodes CASSLDRANTGELFF.